The 16 T cell receptor beta chains presented below share a single source sample, sequenced in a study of blood T cell repertoires in COVID-19. Generated by immunoSEQ multiplex PCR, the TCRdb table keeps only in-frame clones and is missing some. The sample lists 160,000 or so clones; about four fifths were seen once. The sample comprised peripheral blood. All receptors derive from a man aged 65 to 85 with active or convalescent COVID-19.

The chain combines TRBV9 with TRBJ2-1; 7 bases agree with TRBD1. There are 14 residues in the CDR3. V trimming: 0 bases; J trimming: 6 bases; junction bases outside the gene matches: 3. CDR1 SGDLS and CDR2 YYNGEE come from the germline V gene. The CDR3 is CASSVEYRGNEQFF. CDR3 nucleotides: TGTGCCAGCAGCGTAGAGTACAGGGGCAATGAGCAGTTCTTC.

The chain joins TRBV19 to TRBJ1-4, with D uncertain. The CDR3 runs to 13 residues. Trimming shortened V by 3 bases and J by 3 bases, and 5 bases separated the two germline ends. Germline loops: CDR1 LNHDA, CDR2 SQIVND (reference sequence). The CDR3 is CASSISPNEKLFF. The CDR3 coding sequence is TGTGCCAGTAGTATTTCTCCTAATGAAAAACTGTTTTTT.

The chain has TRBV28 and TRBJ1-1; tentative D call: TRBD1 (6 bases). The CDR3 extends over 15 amino acids. V dropped 2 bases and J dropped 4 bases, with 14 bases sitting between them. CDR1 is MDHEN, CDR2 SYDVKM, per germline. CDR3 sequence reads: CASSLVGGPATEAFF. In DNA form, the CDR3 reads TGTGCCAGCAGTTTAGTCGGGGGGCCAGCCACTGAAGCTTTCTTT. Full variable domain (outside the CDR3, taken from reference TRBV28 and TRBJ1-1): DVKVTQSSRYLVKRTGEKVFLECVQDMDHENMFWYRQDPGLGLRLIYFSYDVKMKEKGDIPEGYSVSREKKERFSLILESASTNQTSMYLCASSLVGGPATEAFFGQGTRLTVV.

Here the CDR3 reads CASSSDSHGYTF. The DNA for the CDR3 is TGCGCCAGCAGCTCGGACAGTCATGGCTACACCTTC. The chain links TRBV5-1 to TRBJ1-2; perhaps TRBD1 as D (6 bases). This CDR3 comprises 12 residues. In germline, CDR1 is SGHRS, CDR2 YFSETQ. Between the trimmed V and J ends, which lost 3 bases and 6 bases, there was a span of 9 bases.

This CDR3 reads CASSSGTPSYEQYF. In DNA form, the CDR3 reads TGCGCCAGCAGCTCCGGGACACCTTCCTACGAGCAGTACTTC. This chain joins TRBV5-1 and TRBJ2-7, with a weak D call TRBD1 (6 bases). V was trimmed by 3 bases and J by 1 base, leaving 11 bases between them. CDR1 and CDR2 from the germline V gene are SGHRS and YFSETQ. This CDR3 comprises 14 residues.

This chain joins TRBV2 and TRBJ1-5, with 11 bases aligning to TRBD1. Germline V gene data show CDR1 as SNHLY and CDR2 as FYNNEI. The junction had 4 bases not matched to a gene; V was cut back by 7 bases and J by 5 bases. This CDR3 has 14 amino acids. The CDR3 region has the DNA TGTGCCAGCATCCGGGACAGGGGGTATCAGCCCCAGCATTTT. This sequence encodes CASIRDRGYQPQHF.

The V call is TRBV6-5, the J call TRBJ1-2; no clear D. With 7 bases removed from V and 8 bases from J, the gap between germline ends came to 14 bases. The CDR3 is 12 amino acids. Per germline, CDR1 MNHEY and CDR2 SVGAGI. The CDR3 is CASTQSGLGYTF. The CDR3 region has the DNA TGTGCCAGCACCCAGAGCGGGTTGGGCTACACCTTC.

The CDR3 nucleotides are TGTGCCAGCAGCTCAGCGGGGGGCACAGATACGCAGTATTTT. Translation: CASSSAGGTDTQYF. This sequence joins TRBV5-4 and TRBJ2-3; TRBD2 matches 8 bases. The CDR3 runs 14 residues. V was pared by 3 bases and J by 1 base, with 1 base of the junction left unmatched. The germline CDR1 and CDR2 sequences are SGHNT and YYREEE (reference sequence).

This chain joins TRBV5-4 and TRBJ2-1, with 8 bases matching TRBD2. Germline V gives CDR1 SGHNT, CDR2 YYREEE (reference sequence). V lost 0 bases, J lost 3 bases, and 5 bases stayed unmatched. The CDR3 length is 16 residues. CDR3 residues: CASSLARLAHYNEQFF. The CDR3 DNA is TGTGCCAGCAGCTTGGCTCGACTAGCGCACTACAATGAGCAGTTCTTC.

The CDR3 DNA follows: TGCGCCAGCAGCCAGACCACAGGGGGCGTCTACGAGCAGTACTTC. The encoded protein is CASSQTTGGVYEQYF. The chain combines TRBV5-1 with TRBJ2-7, with TRBD1 matching over 9 bases. The germline CDR1 and CDR2 sequences are SGHRS and YFSETQ. Trimming at V came to 4 bases and at J to 3 bases, leaving 8 bases not matched to a gene. CDR3 length: 15 amino acids. Based on the CDR3 plus reference TRBV5-1 and TRBJ2-7, the full variable domain is KAGVTQTPRYLIKTRGQQVTLSCSPISGHRSVSWYQQTPGQGLQFLFEYFSETQRNKGNFPGRFSGRQFSNSRSEMNVSTLELGDSALYLCASSQTTGGVYEQYFGPGTRLTVT.

The V and J genes are TRBV29-1 and TRBJ1-1; 7 bases agree with TRBD1. J was trimmed by 0 bases and V by 4 bases; bases with no gene match: 5. The CDR3 is 14 amino acids. Germline CDR1 is SQVTM and CDR2 is ANQGSEA. The chain's CDR3 is CSVVYRGLNTEAFF. As DNA, the CDR3 is TGCAGCGTTGTTTACAGGGGTTTGAACACTGAAGCTTTCTTT. Based on the CDR3 plus reference TRBV29-1 and TRBJ1-1, the full variable domain is SAVISQKPSRDICQRGTSLTIQCQVDSQVTMMFWYRQQPGQSLTLIATANQGSEATYESGFVIDKFPISRPNLTFSTLTVSNMSPEDSSIYLCSVVYRGLNTEAFFGQGTRLTVV.

This sequence joins TRBV29-1 and TRBJ2-7; perhaps TRBD2 as D (7 bases). Germline V gene data show CDR1 as SQVTM and CDR2 as ANQGSEA. V dropped 6 bases and J dropped 4 bases, with 19 bases sitting between them. The CDR3 is 14 amino acids. CDR3 coding DNA: TGCAGCGTGGTCGATGGGGGGGCTAGGTACGAGCAGTACTTC. It translates to CSVVDGGARYEQYF.

The chain recombines TRBV10-2 with TRBJ2-1; 12 bases are shared with TRBD2. Trimming removed 6 bases from V and 6 bases from J; junction bases left unmatched: 12. The CDR3 covers 17 residues. From germline, CDR1 is WSHSY and CDR2 SAAADI. The CDR3 DNA follows: TGCGCCAGCAGGCCCACCTCTTCTAGCGGGGGGGCCAATGAGCAGTTCTTC. The encoded protein is CASRPTSSSGGANEQFF.

The V and J genes are TRBV6-2 or TRBV6-3 and TRBJ1-5; D not certain. CDR3 length equals 12 residues. The V end lost 6 bases, the J end lost 7 bases, and 10 bases lay between the germline ends. Germline V lookup: CDR1 MNHEY, CDR2 SVGEGT. CDR3 DNA sequence: TGTGCCAGCAGCTTCGCTACCCAGCCCCAGCATTTT. This gives the protein CASSFATQPQHF.

The rearrangement links TRBV9 to TRBJ2-2; unclear D gene. V dropped 4 bases and J dropped 0 bases, with 7 bases sitting between them. CDR3 size: 14 residues. Germline CDR1 and CDR2: SGDLS and YYNGEE. This CDR3 reads CASSPTTNTGELFF. CDR3 in DNA: TGTGCCAGCAGCCCTACCACGAACACCGGGGAGCTGTTTTTT.

V is TRBV12-3 or TRBV12-4 and J is TRBJ2-1; a weak D match, TRBD1 (5 bases). With 6 bases removed from V and 9 bases from J, the gap between germline ends came to 15 bases. The CDR3 has 13 amino acids. The CDR3 reads CASSFSSGPEQFF. DNA for the CDR3: TGTGCCAGCAGCTTCTCATCAGGGCCTGAGCAGTTCTTC.